This T cell receptor beta chain was found in a study of blood T cell repertoires in COVID-19. At the level of the study: Samples taken during acute and convalescent COVID-19 were collected in the United States, Italy and Spain. PBMCs, B-cell-depleted T cells, or T cells were the source of the cDNA or gDNA that made up the material.

CDR1 LNHDA and CDR2 SQIVND come from the germline V gene (reference sequence). The V end lost 10 bases, the J end lost 4 bases, and 11 bases lay between the germline ends. This CDR3 is 12 amino acids long. Original handling: Reference gene primer amplification in the assay estimated nucleated cell counts. Some clones are missing from TCRdb's copy, which holds only in-frame ones; the method was immunoSEQ multiplex PCR. That table furnishes V, J and clone size, whereas the DNA furnished D and trimming. The data contain under 150,000 clones, more than 65% of them singletons. The chain has TRBV19 and TRBJ2-1; D not resolved. The source of this sequence is a woman in her sixties with acute or convalescent COVID-19. The specimen sequenced was peripheral blood. CDR3 protein: CATSSGYNEQFF. The CDR3 DNA sequence: TGTGCCACCTCCTCCGGGTACAATGAGCAGTTCTTC.